This TCR beta chain was documented in a study of blood T cell repertoires in COVID-19. Turning to the study itself: In each case, the material was cDNA or gDNA derived from T cells, B-cell-depleted T cells, or PBMCs.

This CDR3 is built from 13 residues. The V end was cut by 7 bases, the J end by 2 bases, with 9 bases between. Germline assignment: CDR1 LNHDA and CDR2 SQIVND (reference sequence). Enrolled during active infection, Seattle patients were then followed longitudinally. Per the authors' pipeline: Reference gene primer amplification gave nucleated cell count estimates. The protocol was immunoSEQ multiplex PCR, while the TCRdb copy is restricted to in-frame clones and leaves out a portion. That table supplies the V and J calls and clone size; D and trimming were determined from the DNA. The data show 90,000 to 100,000 clones, around nine tenths seen once.

Sequencing input: peripheral blood. The genes are TRBV19 and TRBJ2-1; possibly TRBD1 for D (5 bases). This TCR came from a man between 60 and 70 years old with COVID-19, enrolled during active disease. In DNA, the CDR3 is TGTGCCAGTATGGGGCGGCCCTACAATGAGCAGTTCTTC. Protein: CASMGRPYNEQFF.